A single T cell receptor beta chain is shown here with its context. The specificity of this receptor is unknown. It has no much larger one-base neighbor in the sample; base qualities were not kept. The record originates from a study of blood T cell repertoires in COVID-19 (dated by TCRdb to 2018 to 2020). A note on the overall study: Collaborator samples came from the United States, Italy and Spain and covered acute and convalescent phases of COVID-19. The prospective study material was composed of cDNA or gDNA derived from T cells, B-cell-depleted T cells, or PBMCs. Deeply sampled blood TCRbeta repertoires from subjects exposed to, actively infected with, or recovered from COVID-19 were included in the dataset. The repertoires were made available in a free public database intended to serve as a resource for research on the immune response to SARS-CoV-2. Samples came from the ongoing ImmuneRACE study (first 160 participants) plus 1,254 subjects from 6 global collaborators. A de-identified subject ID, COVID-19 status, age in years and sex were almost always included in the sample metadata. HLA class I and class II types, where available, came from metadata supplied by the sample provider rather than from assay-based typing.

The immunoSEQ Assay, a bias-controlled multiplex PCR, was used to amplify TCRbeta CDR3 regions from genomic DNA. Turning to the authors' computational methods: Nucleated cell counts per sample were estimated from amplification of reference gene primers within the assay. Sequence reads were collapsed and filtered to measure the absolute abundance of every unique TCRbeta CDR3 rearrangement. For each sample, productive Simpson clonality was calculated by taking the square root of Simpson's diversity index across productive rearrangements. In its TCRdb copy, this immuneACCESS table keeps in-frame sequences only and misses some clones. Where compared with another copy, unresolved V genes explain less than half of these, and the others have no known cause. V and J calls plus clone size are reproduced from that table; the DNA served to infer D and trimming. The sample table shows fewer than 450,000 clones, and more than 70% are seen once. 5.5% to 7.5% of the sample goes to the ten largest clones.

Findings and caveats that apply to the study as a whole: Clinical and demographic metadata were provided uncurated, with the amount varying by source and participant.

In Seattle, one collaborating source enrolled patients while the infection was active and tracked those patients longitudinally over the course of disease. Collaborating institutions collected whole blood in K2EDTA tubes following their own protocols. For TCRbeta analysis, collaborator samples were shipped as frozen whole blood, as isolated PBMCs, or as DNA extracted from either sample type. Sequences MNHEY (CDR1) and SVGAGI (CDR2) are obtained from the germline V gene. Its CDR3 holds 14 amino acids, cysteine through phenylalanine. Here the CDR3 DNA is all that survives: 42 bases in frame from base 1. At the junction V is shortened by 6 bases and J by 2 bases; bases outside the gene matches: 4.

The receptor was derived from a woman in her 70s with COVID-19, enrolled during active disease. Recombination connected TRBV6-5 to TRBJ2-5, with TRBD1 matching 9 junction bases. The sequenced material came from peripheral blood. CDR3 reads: CASSGTGIQETQYF. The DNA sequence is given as TGTGCCAGCAGCGGGACAGGGATACAAGAGACCCAGTACTTC.